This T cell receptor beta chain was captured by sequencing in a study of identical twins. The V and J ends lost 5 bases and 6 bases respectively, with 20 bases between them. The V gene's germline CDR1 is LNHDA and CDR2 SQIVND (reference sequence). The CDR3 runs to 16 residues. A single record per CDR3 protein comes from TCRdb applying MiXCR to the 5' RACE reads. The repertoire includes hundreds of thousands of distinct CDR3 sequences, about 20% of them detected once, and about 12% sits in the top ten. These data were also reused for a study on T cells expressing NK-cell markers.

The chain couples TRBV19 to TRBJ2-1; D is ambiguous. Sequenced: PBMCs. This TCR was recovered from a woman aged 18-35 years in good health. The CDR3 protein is CASSVPNSPHLNEQFF. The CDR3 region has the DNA TGTGCCAGTAGTGTCCCTAACTCACCGCATCTCAATGAGCAGTTCTTC.